These T cell receptor beta chains were read from a single sample in a study of early stage breast cancer tumors. Profiling relied on immunoSEQ multiplex PCR, and the TCRdb table lists in-frame clones only, not all of them. The table lists some 72,000 clones, 65% to 85% of them singletons. The sequenced sample consisted of blood. The source is a person in their sixties with breast cancer. Each CDR3 is given with its conserved first and last residue. A D gene is named only where the DNA matches it firmly. Expanded clones are given a class, and other clones once, few, many or no size at all.

V gene	clone size	J gene	D gene	CDR3 DNA	CDR3 protein
TRBV10-2	.	TRBJ2-3	TRBD2	TGCGCCAGCACTGAACTAGCGGGGGAGACAGATACGCAGTATTTT	CASTELAGETDTQYF
TRBV18	once	TRBJ1-4	.	TGTGCCAGCTCACCGGAGGGCTTTAATGAAAAACTGTTTTTT	CASSPEGFNEKLFF
TRBV2	.	TRBJ1-5	.	TGTGCCAGCAGTGAAGCGCTTCGGGGGGTGGGTCAGCCCCAGCATTTT	CASSEALRGVGQPQHF
TRBV18	.	TRBJ2-1	.	TGTGCCAGCTCACCACCGGGTATAGAGCGCGATGAGCAGTTCTTC	CASSPPGIERDEQFF
TRBV4-3	.	TRBJ1-2	.	TGCGCCAGCAGCCAAGGAACGGGTAGGGGTAGTAACTATGGCTACACCTTC	CASSQGTGRGSNYGYTF
TRBV5-1	.	TRBJ2-5	.	TGCGCCAGCAGCCTAGGACCGTTAGGTGGGACCCAGTACTTC	CASSLGPLGGTQYF
TRBV19	once	TRBJ2-5	.	TGTGCCAGTAGTATAGACAGGGGAGGCGAGACCCAGTACTTC	CASSIDRGGETQYF
TRBV15	.	TRBJ1-3	.	TGTGCCACCAGCAGAGATTTTTCCGTCGGAAACACCATATATTTT	CATSRDFSVGNTIYF
TRBV4-1	.	TRBJ2-4	TRBD1	TGCGCCAGCAGCCGACAGGGGGCTGACATTCAGTACTTC	CASSRQGADIQYF
TRBV18	.	TRBJ2-4	TRBD2	TGTGCCAGCTCACCTAGAGCGGGAGGTACCAAAAACATTCAGTACTTC	CASSPRAGGTKNIQYF
TRBV28	few	TRBJ1-2	.	TGTGCCAGCGGGGGGCGGGCCTATGGCTACACCTTC	CASGGRAYGYTF
TRBV12-5	.	TRBJ2-5	TRBD1	TGTGCTAGTGGCTTCGGACAGGGAGAGACCCAGTACTTC	CASGFGQGETQYF
TRBV6-6	.	TRBJ2-1	TRBD1	TGTGCCAGCGGGACAGGGCATAACAATGAGCAGTTCTTC	CASGTGHNNEQFF
TRBV29-1	once	TRBJ1-4	TRBD1	TGCAGCGCCTCCCCGGCAGGGGGCGTATCAACTAATGAAAAACTGTTTTTT	CSASPAGGVSTNEKLFF